This TCR beta chain was captured in a study of Ad26.COV2.S vaccination and SARS-CoV-2 variants. Study-wide points: Vaccinees reportedly had broad spike-specific CD8+ and CD4+ T cell responses.

On this clone itself: Its antigen is not identified.

Sequencing used immunoSEQ multiplex PCR; TCRdb keeps in-frame clones, though not all of them. The repertoire includes around 370,000 clones, roughly 81% of them detected once, and 2.5% to 3.5% sits in the top ten. Trimming took 6 bases from V and 4 from J; bases not matched to a gene: 9. Germline-derived CDR1 and CDR2 are MDHEN and SYDVKM. CDR3 length: 15 residues. Treatment in this sample: about 20 received Ad26.COV2.S at low or high dose, single or two shots; roughly five received placebo; per-sample allocation not given. On day 63 after the first injection, vaccine and placebo recipients gave samples. An adult aged 18-55 years in Boston served as the donor.

The genes are TRBV28 and TRBJ2-1; 7 positions match TRBD2. Specimen: peripheral blood, collected in a trial of Ad26.COV2.S vaccine versus placebo. The receptor was derived from a person between 18 and 65 years old who received the Ad26.COV2.S COVID-19 vaccine or a placebo. The CDR3 coding sequence is TGTGCCAGCAGGCCCCCGGGACTACTTTACAATGAGCAGTTCTTC. It encodes CASRPPGLLYNEQFF.